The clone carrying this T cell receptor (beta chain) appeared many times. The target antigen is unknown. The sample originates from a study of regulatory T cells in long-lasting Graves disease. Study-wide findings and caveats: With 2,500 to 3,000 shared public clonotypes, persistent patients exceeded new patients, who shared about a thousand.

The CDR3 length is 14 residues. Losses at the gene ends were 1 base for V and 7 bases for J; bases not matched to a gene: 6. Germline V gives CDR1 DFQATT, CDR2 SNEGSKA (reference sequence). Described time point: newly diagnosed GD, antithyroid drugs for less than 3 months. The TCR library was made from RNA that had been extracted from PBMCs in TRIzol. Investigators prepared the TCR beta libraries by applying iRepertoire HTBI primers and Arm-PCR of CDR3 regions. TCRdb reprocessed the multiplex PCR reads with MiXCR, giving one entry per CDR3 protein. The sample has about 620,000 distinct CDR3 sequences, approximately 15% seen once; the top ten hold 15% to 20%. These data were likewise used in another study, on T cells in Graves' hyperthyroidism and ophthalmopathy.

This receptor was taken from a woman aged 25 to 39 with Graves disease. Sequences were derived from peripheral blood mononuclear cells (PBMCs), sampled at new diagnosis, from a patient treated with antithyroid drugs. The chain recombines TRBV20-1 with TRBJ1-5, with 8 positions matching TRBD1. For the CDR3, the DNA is TGCAGTGCTAGAGGGCAGGGGGCAGGACAGCCCCAGCATTTT. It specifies CSARGQGAGQPQHF.